This record concerns one T cell receptor beta chain sequence. There is no known antigen for this receptor. Per-nucleotide qualities are absent, and no much larger clonotype sits a single base away. The CDR3 starts with the cysteine, ends with the phenylalanine, and has 15 residues. Only the CDR3 part of the read is kept: 45 bases, read in frame from the first base. V sheds 7 bases and J sheds 4 bases, leaving 16 bases between their ends. From the germline V gene, CDR1 is MNHEY and CDR2 is SVGAGI. This entry is derived from a study of blood T cell repertoires in COVID-19 (dated by TCRdb to between 2020 and 2021). About the study as a whole: Collaborator samples came from the United States, Italy and Spain and covered acute and convalescent phases of COVID-19. The material from the prospective study consisted of cDNA or gDNA derived from T cells, B-cell-depleted T cells, or PBMCs. Subjects who had been exposed to COVID-19, were actively infected with it, or had recovered from it provided the deeply sampled blood TCRbeta repertoires that made up the dataset. A freely available public database, intended as a resource for researchers studying the immune response to SARS-CoV-2, is where the repertoires were released. The samples were drawn from the first 160 participants of the ongoing ImmuneRACE study and from about 1,200 subjects provided by 6 global collaborators. A de-identified subject ID, COVID-19 status, age in years and sex were almost always included in the sample metadata. Where HLA class I and class II types were available, the types were taken from metadata supplied by the sample provider, not from assay-based typing.

Whole blood was collected in K2EDTA tubes by collaborating institutions according to the institutions' own protocols. Collaborator samples were shipped for TCRbeta analysis as frozen whole blood, isolated PBMCs, or DNA extracted from either sample type. Broad study findings and their caveats: The quantity of clinical and demographic metadata differed by source and by participant and was supplied without curation.

TCRbeta CDR3 regions were amplified from genomic DNA by means of the immunoSEQ Assay, a bias-controlled multiplex PCR. Regarding the original processing steps: The number of nucleated cells in each sample was estimated from the amplification of reference gene primers within the assay. Sequence reads were collapsed and filtered to measure the absolute abundance of every unique TCRbeta CDR3 rearrangement. For each sample, productive Simpson clonality was calculated as the square root of Simpson's diversity index over productive rearrangements. Sourced from immuneACCESS, this table was stored by TCRdb with only in-frame sequences that have V and J called. A share of the clones is absent; for the studies checked, an unresolved V gene accounts for under half, and the remainder has no known explanation. The V and J calls and the clone size are those of that table, but D and trimming were determined from the DNA. Within this sample are 200,000 to 250,000 clones, with roughly 80% of them counted one time only. The ten largest clones capture 8.5% to 12% of the sample.

The TCR sequence derives from a woman older than 75 with acute or convalescent COVID-19. Sequenced sample: peripheral blood. The chain is assembled from TRBV6-5 and TRBJ2-2; TRBD2 could be the D gene, as 7 bases match. The nucleotide sequence is given as TGTGCCAGCACACCCGGACTAGGGGGCACCGGGGAGCTGTTTTTT. It specifies CASTPGLGGTGELFF.